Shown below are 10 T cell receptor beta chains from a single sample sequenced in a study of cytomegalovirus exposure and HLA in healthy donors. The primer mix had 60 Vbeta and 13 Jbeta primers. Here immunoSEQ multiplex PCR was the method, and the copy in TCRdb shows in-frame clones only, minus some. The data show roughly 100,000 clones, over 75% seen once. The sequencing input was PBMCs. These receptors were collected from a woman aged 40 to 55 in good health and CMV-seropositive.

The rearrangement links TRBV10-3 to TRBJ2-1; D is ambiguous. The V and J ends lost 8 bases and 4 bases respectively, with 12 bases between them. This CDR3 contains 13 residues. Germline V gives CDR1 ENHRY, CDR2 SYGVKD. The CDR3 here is CAISDDGYNEQFF. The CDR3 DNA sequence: TGTGCCATCTCAGACGACGGGTACAATGAGCAGTTCTTC.

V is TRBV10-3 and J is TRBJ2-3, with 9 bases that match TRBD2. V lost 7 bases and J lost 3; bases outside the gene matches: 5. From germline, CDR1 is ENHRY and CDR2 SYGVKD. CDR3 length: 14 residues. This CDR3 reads CAINPGLATDTQYF. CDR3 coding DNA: TGTGCCATCAATCCGGGACTAGCAACAGATACGCAGTATTTT.

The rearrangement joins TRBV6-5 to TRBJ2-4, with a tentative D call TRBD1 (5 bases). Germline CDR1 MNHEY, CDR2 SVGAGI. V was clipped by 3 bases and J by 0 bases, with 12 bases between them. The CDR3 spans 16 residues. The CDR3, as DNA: TGTGCCAGCAGTTATCGTACAGGAATAGCCAAAAACATTCAGTACTTC. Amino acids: CASSYRTGIAKNIQYF.

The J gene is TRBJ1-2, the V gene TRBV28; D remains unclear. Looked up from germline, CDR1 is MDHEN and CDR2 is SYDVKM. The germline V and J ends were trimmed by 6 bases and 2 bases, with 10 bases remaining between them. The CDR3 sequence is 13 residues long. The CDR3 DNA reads TGTGCCAGCAGACGCCCCACAAACTATGGCTACACCTTC. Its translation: CASRRPTNYGYTF.

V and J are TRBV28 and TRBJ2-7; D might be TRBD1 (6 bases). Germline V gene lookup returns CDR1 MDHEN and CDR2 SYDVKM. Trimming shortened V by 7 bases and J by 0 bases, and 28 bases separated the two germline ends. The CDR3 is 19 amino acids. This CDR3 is CASTPPGTTRDTSSYEQYF. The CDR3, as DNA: TGTGCCAGCACCCCGCCCGGGACGACCCGGGACACAAGCTCCTACGAGCAGTACTTC.

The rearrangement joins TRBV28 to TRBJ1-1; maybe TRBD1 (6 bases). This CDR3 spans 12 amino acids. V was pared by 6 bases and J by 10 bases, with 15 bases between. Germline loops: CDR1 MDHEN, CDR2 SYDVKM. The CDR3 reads CASRPTGLRAFF. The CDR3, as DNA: TGTGCCAGCAGACCGACAGGACTTAGAGCTTTCTTT.

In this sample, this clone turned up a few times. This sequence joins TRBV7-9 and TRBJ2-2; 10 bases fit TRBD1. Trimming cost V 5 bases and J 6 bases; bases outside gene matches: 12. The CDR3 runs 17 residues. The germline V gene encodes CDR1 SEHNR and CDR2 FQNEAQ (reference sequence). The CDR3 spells CASSPSRRQGAAGELFF. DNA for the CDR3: TGTGCCAGCAGCCCGTCCCGGCGACAGGGGGCGGCCGGGGAGCTGTTTTTT.

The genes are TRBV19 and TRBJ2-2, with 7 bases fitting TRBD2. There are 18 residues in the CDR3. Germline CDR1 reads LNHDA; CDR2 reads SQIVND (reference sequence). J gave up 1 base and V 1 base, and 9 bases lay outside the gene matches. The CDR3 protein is CASSIVGGIPLNTGELFF. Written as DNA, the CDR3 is TGTGCCAGTAGTATAGTCGGGGGGATTCCCCTGAACACCGGGGAGCTGTTTTTT.

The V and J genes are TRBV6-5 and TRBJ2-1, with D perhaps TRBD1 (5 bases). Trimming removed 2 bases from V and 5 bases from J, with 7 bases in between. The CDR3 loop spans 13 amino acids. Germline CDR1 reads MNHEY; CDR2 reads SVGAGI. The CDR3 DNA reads TGTGCCAGCAGTTACGGACAAAACAATGAGCAGTTCTTC. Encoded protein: CASSYGQNNEQFF.

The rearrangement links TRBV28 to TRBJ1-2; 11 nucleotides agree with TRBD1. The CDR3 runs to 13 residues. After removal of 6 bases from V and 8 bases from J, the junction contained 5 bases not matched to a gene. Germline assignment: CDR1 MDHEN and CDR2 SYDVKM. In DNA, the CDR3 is TGTGCCAGCAGCCGGACAGGGGGCGGGGGCTACACCTTC. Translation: CASSRTGGGGYTF.